The 24 T cell receptor beta chains presented below share a single source sample, sequenced in a study of T cell clusters in autoimmune cytopenias. TRB amplification used 200 to 250 ng of peripheral blood genomic DNA. One tube held mixed TRB-A and TRB-B primer pools for touch-down PCR. After re-calling the multiplex PCR reads, TCRdb lists one entry per CDR3 protein, DNA absent. The sample data list about 2,000 distinct CDR3 sequences. The sample comprised peripheral blood. These receptors were obtained from a human donor with an autoimmune cytopenia or autoimmune hepatitis (not recorded which).

Measured by frequency, this clonotype is medium-sized. The J gene is TRBJ2-1, the V gene TRBV7-2. Germline V gene sequence: CDR1 SGHTA, CDR2 FQGNSA. CDR3 length: 11 residues. The CDR3 sequence is CASSRTDEQFF.

The chain couples TRBV14 to TRBJ2-1; TCRdb names TRBD2, which stays unverified in the absence of DNA. CDR3 size: 18 residues. Per germline, CDR1 SGHDN and CDR2 FVKESK. The CDR3: CASSHRASWREPYNEQFF.

The rearrangement links TRBV7-9 to TRBJ1-4; no DNA is available, so the TRBD1 call from TCRdb remains unchecked. The germline V gene encodes CDR1 SEHNR and CDR2 FQNEAQ (reference sequence). CDR3 length equals 16 residues. This chain's CDR3 is CASSSPGTGRGEKLFF.

The rearrangement links TRBV7-9 to TRBJ1-4; with no DNA, the TCRdb D assignment of TRBD1 cannot be verified. The germline CDR1 and CDR2 sequences are SEHNR and FQNEAQ (reference sequence). The CDR3 is 14 residues long. CDR3 protein: CASSTQGNGEKLFF.

This chain links TRBV11-2 with TRBJ2-3; the D call from TCRdb, TRBD2, cannot be confirmed without DNA. There are 13 residues in the CDR3. Per the germline V gene, CDR1 is SGHAT and CDR2 is FQNNGV. CDR3 sequence: CASSLEVADTQYF.

Considering frequency, this clonotype is large. J is TRBJ2-1 and V is TRBV7-6; lacking DNA, the TRBD1 call made by TCRdb goes unchecked. The germline gives CDR1 SGHVS, CDR2 FNYEAQ. The CDR3 has 13 residues. CDR3 in amino acids: CASSWRDSNEQFF.

Its frequency marks this clonotype as medium-sized. V usage is TRBV6-5 and J usage is TRBJ1-1; the D call from TCRdb, TRBD1, cannot be confirmed without DNA. Germline CDR1 is MNHEY and CDR2 is SVGAGI. This CDR3 has 16 amino acids. The CDR3 reads CASSYPLGTGLTEAFF.

This clonotype ranks as medium-sized (0.01 to 0.1%) in terms of frequency. V is TRBV4-3 and J is TRBJ2-3; TCRdb proposes TRBD1, but this gene call is untestable without DNA. Germline V lookup: CDR1 LGHNA, CDR2 YSLEER. CDR3 length: 16 amino acids. CDR3 sequence: CASSQDWAGKTDTQYF.

By frequency, this clonotype is medium-sized. The V and J genes are TRBV6-5 and TRBJ1-3; TCRdb names TRBD1, which stays unverified in the absence of DNA. Per the germline V gene, CDR1 is MNHEY and CDR2 is SVGAGI. This CDR3 contains 15 residues. The CDR3 is CASSYARGAANTIYF.

Frequency places this clonotype as medium-sized. The V call is TRBV5-5, the J call TRBJ2-7; the D call from TCRdb, TRBD1, cannot be confirmed without DNA. This CDR3 has 14 amino acids. The germline CDR1 and CDR2 sequences are SGHKS and YYEKEE (reference sequence). The CDR3 region is CASSLNRGQYEQYF.

This clonotype is classed as large by frequency. The chain carries TRBV19 and TRBJ2-5. Germline CDR1 and CDR2: LNHDA and SQIVND (reference sequence). CDR3 length: 13 residues. CDR3: CASNGGNQETQYF.

This clonotype counts as medium-sized by frequency. The V gene is TRBV7-9, the J gene TRBJ1-2. The CDR3 covers 17 residues. Germline CDR1 SEHNR, CDR2 FQNEAQ (reference sequence). CDR3 residues: CASSLRQGRDYNYGYTF.

Judged by frequency, this clonotype is large. The chain is built from TRBV27 and TRBJ2-2; the TRBD1 assignment by TCRdb is unverifiable without DNA. The CDR3 has 14 residues. CDR1 is MNHEY, CDR2 SMNVEV, per germline (reference sequence). The CDR3 here is CASRRTANTGELFF.

Frequency places this clonotype as medium-sized (0.01 to 0.1%). The genes are TRBV20-1 and TRBJ2-1; absent DNA, TCRdb's TRBD2 call cannot be checked. Germline CDR1 is DFQATT and CDR2 is SNEGSKA (reference sequence). CDR3 length equals 15 residues. This chain's CDR3 is CSARGGGSPYNEQFF.

The rearrangement uses TRBV20-1 and TRBJ1-4; the D gene TCRdb calls, TRBD1, cannot be checked with no DNA. CDR1 and CDR2 (germline): DFQATT, SNEGSKA (reference sequence). The CDR3 has 13 amino acids. The CDR3 loop reads CSAGQGINEKLFF.

V usage is TRBV28 and J usage is TRBJ1-5. Germline V CDR1 and CDR2: MDHEN, SYDVKM. This CDR3 spans 13 amino acids. The chain's CDR3 is CASSLDSGQPQHF.

This clonotype is called medium-sized based on its frequency. V gene TRBV5-4 combines with J gene TRBJ2-3; the D call from TCRdb, TRBD1, cannot be confirmed without DNA. Germline lookup yields CDR1 SGHNT and CDR2 YYREEE (reference sequence). The CDR3 covers 16 residues. The CDR3 reads CASSLRRGGPTDTQYF.

By frequency, this clonotype is medium-sized. The chain couples TRBV20-1 to TRBJ2-3; TCRdb outputs TRBD2, but without DNA this stays unchecked. Germline CDR1 and CDR2: DFQATT and SNEGSKA (reference sequence). This CDR3 is built from 14 residues. The CDR3: CSAPTGLVVDTQYF.

This clonotype is deemed medium-sized by its frequency. This sequence joins TRBV6-1 and TRBJ1-1; TCRdb outputs TRBD1, but without DNA this stays unchecked. This CDR3 has 13 residues. CDR1 and CDR2 from the germline V gene are MNHNS and SASEGT. The CDR3 is CASRSQGNTEAFF.

The chain couples TRBV5-4 to TRBJ1-6. Germline values: CDR1 SGHNT, CDR2 YYREEE (reference sequence). This CDR3 is built from 14 residues. This CDR3 is CASRRGGGDSPLHF.

Its frequency marks this clonotype as medium-sized. The chain couples TRBV27 to TRBJ1-1; TCRdb indicates TRBD1, and absent DNA this call remains unverified. Germline CDR1 reads MNHEY; CDR2 reads SMNVEV (reference sequence). There are 16 residues in the CDR3. Here the CDR3 reads CASSSQGVVPNTEAFF.

The CDR3 spells CASSTRQGSTEAFF. This sequence joins TRBV5-1 and TRBJ1-1; without DNA, the TCRdb call of TRBD1 cannot be checked. CDR3 length: 14 residues. CDR1 SGHRS and CDR2 YFSETQ come from the germline V gene. The full variable domain, rest sourced from reference TRBV5-1 and TRBJ1-1, is KAGVTQTPRYLIKTRGQQVTLSCSPISGHRSVSWYQQTPGQGLQFLFEYFSETQRNKGNFPGRFSGRQFSNSRSEMNVSTLELGDSALYLCASSTRQGSTEAFFGQGTRLTVV.

By frequency, this clonotype registers medium-sized. This chain uses TRBV20-1 with TRBJ2-1. Looked up from germline, CDR1 is DFQATT and CDR2 is SNEGSKA (reference sequence). This CDR3 has 16 amino acids. This chain's CDR3 is CSARDLLAGWGNEQFF.

V usage is TRBV20-1 and J usage is TRBJ2-5; TCRdb's D call, TRBD2, is unchecked because there is no DNA. This CDR3 contains 13 residues. Germline V CDR1 and CDR2: DFQATT, SNEGSKA (reference sequence). The CDR3 sequence is CSGPDGGQETQYF.